This TCR beta chain is from a study of T cell clonality in common variable immunodeficiency. The CDR3 is 15 residues long. Germline V lookup: CDR1 GTSNPN, CDR2 SVGIG (reference sequence). V lost 6 bases, J lost 0 bases, and 6 bases stayed unmatched. Study-level findings and limits: Authors noted CVID clonality's cause needs subpopulation repertoire sequencing.

This clone was recorded at least ten times. What it binds is not known. The read finishes 3 residues shy of the CDR3 end, and the germline J gene is used to complete it. Sequenced by immunoSEQ multiplex PCR; TCRdb stores in-frame clones only, minus some. The sample includes under 50,000 clones, none of them occurring once. The chain has TRBV30 and TRBJ1-5, with TRBD1 identical over 9 bases. This sequence originates from a person between 18 and 69 years old in good health. The sample taken for sequencing was peripheral blood mononuclear cells. CDR3 DNA, as far as it was read: TGTGCCTGTACAGGGGGCGGGTATAGCAATCAGCCC. Protein: CACTGGGYSNQP. The whole CDR3 protein is CACTGGGYSNQPQHF.